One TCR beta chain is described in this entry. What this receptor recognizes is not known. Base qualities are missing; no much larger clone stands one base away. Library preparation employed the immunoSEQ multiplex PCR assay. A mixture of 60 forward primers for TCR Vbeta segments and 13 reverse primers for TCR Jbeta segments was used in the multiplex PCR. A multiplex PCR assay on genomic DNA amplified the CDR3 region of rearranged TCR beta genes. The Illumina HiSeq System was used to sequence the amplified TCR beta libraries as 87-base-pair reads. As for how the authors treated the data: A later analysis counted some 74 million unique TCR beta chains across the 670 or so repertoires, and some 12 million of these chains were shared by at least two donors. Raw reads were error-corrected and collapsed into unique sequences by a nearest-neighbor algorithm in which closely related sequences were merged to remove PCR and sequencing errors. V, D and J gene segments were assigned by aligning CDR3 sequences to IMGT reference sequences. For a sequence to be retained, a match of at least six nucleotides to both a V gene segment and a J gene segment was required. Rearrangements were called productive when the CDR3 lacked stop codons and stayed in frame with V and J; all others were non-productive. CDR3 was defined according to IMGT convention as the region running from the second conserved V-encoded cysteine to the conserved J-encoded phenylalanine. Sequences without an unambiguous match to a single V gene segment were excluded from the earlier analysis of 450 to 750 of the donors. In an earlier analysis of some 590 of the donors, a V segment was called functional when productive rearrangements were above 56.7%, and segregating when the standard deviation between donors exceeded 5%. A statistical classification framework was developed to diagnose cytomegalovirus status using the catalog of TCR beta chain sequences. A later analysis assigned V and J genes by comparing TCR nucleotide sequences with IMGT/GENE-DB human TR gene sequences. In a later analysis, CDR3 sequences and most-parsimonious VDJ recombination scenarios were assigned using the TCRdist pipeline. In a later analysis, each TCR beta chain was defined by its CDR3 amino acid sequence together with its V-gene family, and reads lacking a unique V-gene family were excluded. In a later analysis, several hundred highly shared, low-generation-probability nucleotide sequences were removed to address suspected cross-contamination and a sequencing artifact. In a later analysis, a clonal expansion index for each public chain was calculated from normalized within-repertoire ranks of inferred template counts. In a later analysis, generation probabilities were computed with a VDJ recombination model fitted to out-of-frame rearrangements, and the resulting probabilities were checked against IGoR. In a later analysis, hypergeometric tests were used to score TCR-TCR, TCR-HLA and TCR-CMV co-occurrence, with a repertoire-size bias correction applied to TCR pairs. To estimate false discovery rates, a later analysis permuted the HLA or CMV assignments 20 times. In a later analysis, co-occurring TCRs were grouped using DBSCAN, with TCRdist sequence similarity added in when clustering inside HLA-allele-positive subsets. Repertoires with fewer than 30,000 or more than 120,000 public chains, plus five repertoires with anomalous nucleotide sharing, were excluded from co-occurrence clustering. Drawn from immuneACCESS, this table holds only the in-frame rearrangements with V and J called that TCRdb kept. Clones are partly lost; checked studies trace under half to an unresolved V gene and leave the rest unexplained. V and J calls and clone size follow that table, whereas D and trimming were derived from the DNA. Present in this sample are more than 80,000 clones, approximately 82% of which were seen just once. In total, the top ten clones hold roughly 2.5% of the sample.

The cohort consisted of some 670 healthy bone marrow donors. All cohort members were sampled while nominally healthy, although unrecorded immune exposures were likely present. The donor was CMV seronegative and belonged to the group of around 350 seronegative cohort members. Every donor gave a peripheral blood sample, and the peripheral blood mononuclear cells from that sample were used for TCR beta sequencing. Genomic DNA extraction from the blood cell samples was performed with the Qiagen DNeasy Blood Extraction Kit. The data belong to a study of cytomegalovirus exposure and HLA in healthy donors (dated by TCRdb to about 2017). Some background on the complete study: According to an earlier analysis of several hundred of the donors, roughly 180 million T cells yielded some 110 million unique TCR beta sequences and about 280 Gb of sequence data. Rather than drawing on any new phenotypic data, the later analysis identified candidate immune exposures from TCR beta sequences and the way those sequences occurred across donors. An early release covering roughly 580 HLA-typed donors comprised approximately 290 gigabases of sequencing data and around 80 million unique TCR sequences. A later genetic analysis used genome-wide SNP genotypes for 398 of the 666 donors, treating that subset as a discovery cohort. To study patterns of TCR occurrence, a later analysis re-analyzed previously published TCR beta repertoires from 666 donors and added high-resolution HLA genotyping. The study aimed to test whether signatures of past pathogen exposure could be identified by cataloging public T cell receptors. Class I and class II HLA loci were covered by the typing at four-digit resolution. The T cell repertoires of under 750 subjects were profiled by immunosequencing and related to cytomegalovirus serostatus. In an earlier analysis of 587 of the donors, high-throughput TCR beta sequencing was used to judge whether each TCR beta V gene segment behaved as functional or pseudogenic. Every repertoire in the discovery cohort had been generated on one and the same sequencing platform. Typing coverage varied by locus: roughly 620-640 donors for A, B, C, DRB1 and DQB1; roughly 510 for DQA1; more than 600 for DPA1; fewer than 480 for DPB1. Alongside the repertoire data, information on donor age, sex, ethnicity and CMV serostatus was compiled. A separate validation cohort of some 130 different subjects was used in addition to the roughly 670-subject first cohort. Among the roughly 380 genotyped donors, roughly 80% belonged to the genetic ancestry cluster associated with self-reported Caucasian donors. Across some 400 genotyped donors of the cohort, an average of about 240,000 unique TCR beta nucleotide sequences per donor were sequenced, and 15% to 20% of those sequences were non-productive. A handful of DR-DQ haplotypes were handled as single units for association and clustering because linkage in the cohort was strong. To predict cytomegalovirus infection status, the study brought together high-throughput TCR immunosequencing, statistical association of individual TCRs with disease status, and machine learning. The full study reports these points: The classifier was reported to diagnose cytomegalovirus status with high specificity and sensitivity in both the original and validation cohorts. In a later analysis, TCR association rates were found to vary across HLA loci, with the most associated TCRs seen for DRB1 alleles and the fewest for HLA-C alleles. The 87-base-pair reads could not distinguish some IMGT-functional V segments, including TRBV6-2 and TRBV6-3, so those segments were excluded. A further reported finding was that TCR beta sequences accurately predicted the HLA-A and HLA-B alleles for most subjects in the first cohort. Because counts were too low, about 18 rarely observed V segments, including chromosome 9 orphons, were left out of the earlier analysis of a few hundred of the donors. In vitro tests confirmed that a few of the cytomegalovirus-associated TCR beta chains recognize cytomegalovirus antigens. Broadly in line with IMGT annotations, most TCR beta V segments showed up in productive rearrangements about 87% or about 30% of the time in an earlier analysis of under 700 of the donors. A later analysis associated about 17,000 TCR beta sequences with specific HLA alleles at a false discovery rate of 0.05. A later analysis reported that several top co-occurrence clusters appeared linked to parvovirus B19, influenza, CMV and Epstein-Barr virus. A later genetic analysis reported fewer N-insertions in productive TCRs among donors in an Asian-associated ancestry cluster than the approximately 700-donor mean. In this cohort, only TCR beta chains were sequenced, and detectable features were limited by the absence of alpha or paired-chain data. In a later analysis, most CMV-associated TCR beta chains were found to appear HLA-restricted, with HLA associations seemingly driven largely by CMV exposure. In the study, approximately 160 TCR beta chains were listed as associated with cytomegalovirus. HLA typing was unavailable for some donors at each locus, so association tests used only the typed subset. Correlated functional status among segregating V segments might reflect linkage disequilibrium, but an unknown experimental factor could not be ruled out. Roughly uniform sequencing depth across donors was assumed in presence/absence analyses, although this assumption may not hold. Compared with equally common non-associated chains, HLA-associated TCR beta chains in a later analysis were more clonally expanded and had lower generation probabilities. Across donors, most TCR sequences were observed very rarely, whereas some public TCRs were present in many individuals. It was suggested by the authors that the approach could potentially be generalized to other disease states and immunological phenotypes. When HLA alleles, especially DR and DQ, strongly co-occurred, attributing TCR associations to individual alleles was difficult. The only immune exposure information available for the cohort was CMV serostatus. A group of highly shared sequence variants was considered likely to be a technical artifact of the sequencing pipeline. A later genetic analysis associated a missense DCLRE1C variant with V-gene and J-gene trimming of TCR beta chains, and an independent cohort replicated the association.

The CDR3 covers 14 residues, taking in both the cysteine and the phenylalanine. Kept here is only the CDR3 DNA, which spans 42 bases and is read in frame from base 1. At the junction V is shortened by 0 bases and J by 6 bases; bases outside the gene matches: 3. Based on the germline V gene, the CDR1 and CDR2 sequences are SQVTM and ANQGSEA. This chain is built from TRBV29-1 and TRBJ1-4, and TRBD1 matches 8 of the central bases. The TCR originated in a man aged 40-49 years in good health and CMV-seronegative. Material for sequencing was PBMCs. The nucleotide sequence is TGCAGCGTTGAAGAGTCAGGGGGCGATGAAAAACTGTTTTTT. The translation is CSVEESGGDEKLFF.